In this sample, the clone carrying this T cell receptor (beta chain) turned up a few times. Its antigen is not known. The data originate from a study of cytotoxic CD8 clonotypes in ibrutinib-treated CLL. Study-level background: About 25 partial and 2 complete responses; at median roughly 68 months, approximately 15 remitted, some twelve progressed.

Data came from immunoSEQ multiplex PCR; TCRdb stores just in-frame clones and leaves some out. The table records roughly 11,000 clones, about 81% of them present only once. From germline, CDR1 is SEHNR and CDR2 FQNEAQ (reference sequence). V lost 3 bases and J lost 0, with 9 bases in between. The CDR3 has 15 residues. Around 2 micrograms of genomic DNA from cryopreserved PBMCs went into TCR beta libraries. Study-level results: Timing of sampling differed between sustained-remission and progressing patients. Baseline values of clonality outstripped age-matched healthy donors and followed circulating CD8+ T-cell counts.

The chain carries TRBV7-9 and TRBJ2-1, with a weak D call TRBD1 (6 bases). The sample in question was PBMCs, obtained at disease progression, from a patient treated with ibrutinib. This TCR was sampled from a human donor with chronic lymphocytic leukemia. CDR3 amino acids: CASSLAGVSYNEQFF. In DNA, the CDR3 is TGTGCCAGCAGCTTGGCAGGGGTCTCCTACAATGAGCAGTTCTTC.